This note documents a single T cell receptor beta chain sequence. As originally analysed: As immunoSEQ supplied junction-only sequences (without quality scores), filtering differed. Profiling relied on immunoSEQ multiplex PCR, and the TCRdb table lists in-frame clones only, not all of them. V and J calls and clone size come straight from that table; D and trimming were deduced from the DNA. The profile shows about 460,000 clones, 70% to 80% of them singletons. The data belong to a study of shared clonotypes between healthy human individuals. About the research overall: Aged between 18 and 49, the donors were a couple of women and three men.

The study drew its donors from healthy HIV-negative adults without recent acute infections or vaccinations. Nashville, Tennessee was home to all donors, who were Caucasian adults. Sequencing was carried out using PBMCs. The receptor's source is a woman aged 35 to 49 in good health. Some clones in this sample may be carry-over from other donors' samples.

CDR3 sequence reads: CASSRDSGVSPLHF. The CDR3 DNA sequence: TGCGCCAGCAGCCGGGACTCCGGGGTCTCACCCCTCCACTTT. The chain recombines TRBV4-3 with TRBJ1-6, with D tentatively TRBD1 (5 bases). This CDR3 region has 14 residues. V was pared by 4 bases and J by 10 bases, with 14 bases between. In germline, CDR1 is LGHNA, CDR2 YSLEER.